This TCR beta chain was sequenced for a study of blood T cell repertoires in COVID-19. Study information: Acute and convalescent COVID-19 specimens originated in the United States, Italy and Spain. T cells, B-cell-depleted T cells, or PBMCs provided the cDNA or gDNA that served as material.

Enrollees, roughly 18 to 89 years old, lived in 25 or so US areas. Source study methods: By means of reference gene primer amplification, nucleated cell counts were estimated. Sequencing used immunoSEQ multiplex PCR; TCRdb keeps in-frame clones, though not all of them. V, J and clone size reflect that table, while D and trimming were determined from the DNA. The sample contains 150,000 to 200,000 clones, over 75% of which appear only once. This CDR3 contains 13 residues. The ends were cut back, 2 bases at V and 9 bases at J, with 12 bases in the middle. The germline V gene has CDR1 SGHTS and CDR2 YDEGEE.

This chain joins TRBV5-8 and TRBJ1-5; unclear D gene. Material: PBMCs or T cells enriched from blood (not recorded which). This clonotype was sampled from a human donor with acute COVID-19. The donor label of this sample is uncertain. The DNA for the CDR3 is TGTGCCAGCAGCTTTGAGGGCCTAGGGCCCCAGCATTTT. Protein: CASSFEGLGPQHF.